The 30 T cell receptor beta chains listed next were all sequenced from one sample in a study of CD8 T cells in ankylosing spondylitis (dated by TCRdb to the late 2010s). Broader findings and caveats from the paper: A TCR beta motif of fewer than 10 highly homologous amino acid variants appeared characteristic of blood from ankylosing spondylitis patients.

The library was prepared using 5' RACE. Sequencing relied on an Illumina HiSeq 2500. TCRdb reanalyzed the raw reads on its own, using fastp at Q25 for trimming and MiXCR for clone calling, and kept in-frame beta chains. Each CDR3 protein appears once, grouped with its most common genes and DNA. The sample table shows 750,000 to 850,000 distinct CDR3 sequences, and about 11% are seen once. Together, the top ten hold approximately 0.5% of the sample. These receptors lack a known antigen. Material: blood, either unsorted or a sorted T cell fraction (not recorded which). These TCRs come from a male donor with ankylosing spondylitis.

This clonotype was recorded a few times. The chain uses TRBV27 and TRBJ2-3; a weak D match, TRBD2 (6 bases). V gave up 6 bases and J gave up 2 bases, with 12 bases separating them. Germline V CDR1 and CDR2: MNHEY, SMNVEV (reference sequence). This CDR3 region has 14 residues. CDR3 bases: TGTGCCAGCAGCACACGGGGGACCACAGATACGCAGTATTTT. The encoded protein is CASSTRGTTDTQYF.

This chain connects TRBV11-2 to TRBJ2-1, with D uncertain. The CDR3 spans 14 residues. Deletions cut 2 bases from V and 8 bases from J, with 13 bases between. Per the germline V gene, CDR1 is SGHAT and CDR2 is FQNNGV. Here the CDR3 reads CASSLILSIDEQFF. The CDR3, as DNA: TGTGCCAGCAGCTTAATCTTAAGCATCGATGAGCAGTTCTTC.

In this sample, this clonotype turned up a few times. The gene calls are TRBV20-1 and TRBJ2-5; D is perhaps TRBD2 (5 bases). Looked up from germline, CDR1 is DFQATT and CDR2 is SNEGSKA (reference sequence). The CDR3 totals 16 residues. Trimming pared 1 base from V and 4 bases from J, leaving 19 bases between. CDR3 sequence: CSARATSSGSGETQYF. CDR3 bases: TGCAGTGCTAGAGCAACTTCGAGTGGGAGCGGAGAGACCCAGTACTTC.

The genes are TRBV7-2 and TRBJ2-1; perhaps TRBD2 as D (6 bases). V lost 5 bases and J 0 bases, leaving 14 bases between the germline ends. The CDR3 runs to 16 residues. Germline V gene lookup returns CDR1 SGHTA and CDR2 FQGNSA. The chain's CDR3 is CASSVVIAASYNEQFF. The CDR3 DNA is TGTGCCAGCAGCGTTGTGATAGCGGCCTCCTACAATGAGCAGTTCTTC.

V is TRBV20-1 and J is TRBJ1-2, with TRBD1 as a possible D gene (5 bases). The germline V gene encodes CDR1 DFQATT and CDR2 SNEGSKA (reference sequence). The CDR3 contains 12 residues. The V gene lost 6 bases and the J gene lost 7 bases, with 15 bases spanning the gap. The CDR3 sequence is CSASRGVGGYTF. CDR3 nucleotide sequence: TGCAGTGCGTCTAGGGGAGTGGGTGGCTACACCTTC.

The V and J genes are TRBV29-1 and TRBJ1-4; D remains unclear. The CDR3 contains 13 residues. V was clipped by 6 bases and J by 7 bases, with 15 bases between them. CDR1 and CDR2 (germline): SQVTM, ANQGSEA. CDR3 nucleotides: TGCAGCGTGGCCGGCGGGGATCGTGAAAAACTGTTTTTT. Amino acid sequence: CSVAGGDREKLFF.

The rearrangement uses TRBV12-3 or TRBV12-4 and TRBJ2-1, with a tentative D call TRBD2 (6 bases). Trimming removed 3 bases from V and 4 bases from J, with 10 bases in between. The CDR3 has 14 amino acids. CDR3 sequence: CASSFEGGYNEQFF. The DNA for the CDR3 is TGTGCCAGCAGTTTTGAGGGAGGATACAATGAGCAGTTCTTC.

A few counts support this clonotype. The chain joins TRBV11-2 to TRBJ2-4; tentative D call: TRBD2 (5 bases). The CDR3 is 12 residues long. Trimming removed 1 base at V and 10 bases at J, with 8 bases between. The germline CDR1 and CDR2 sequences are SGHAT and FQNNGV. CDR3 sequence: CASSLVREIQYF. In nucleotides, the CDR3 is TGTGCCAGCAGCTTAGTGAGGGAAATTCAGTACTTC.

In this sample, this clonotype turned up a few times. This chain joins TRBV7-2 and TRBJ2-3; the D call may be TRBD1 or TRBD2 (6 bases each). Trimming pared 5 bases from V and 4 bases from J, leaving 16 bases between. The CDR3 totals 15 residues. Germline lookup yields CDR1 SGHTA and CDR2 FQGNSA. The DNA for the CDR3 is TGTGCCAGCAGCATTTTGTGGGGGGCGGCAGATACGCAGTATTTT. Amino acid sequence: CASSILWGAADTQYF.

The chain joins TRBV20-1 to TRBJ2-3, with 10 bases fitting TRBD2. This CDR3 region has 14 residues. Germline trimming cut 6 bases from V and 3 bases from J; bases unmatched to any gene: 6. In germline, CDR1 is DFQATT, CDR2 SNEGSKA (reference sequence). CDR3 sequence (DNA): TGCAGTGCGAAGGGACTAGCGATAACAGATACGCAGTATTTT. Its translation: CSAKGLAITDTQYF.

The chain employs TRBV9 and TRBJ1-6, with D possibly being TRBD1 (5 bases). The CDR3 has 14 residues. Trimming shortened V by 4 bases and J by 7 bases, and 12 bases separated the two germline ends. Germline assignment: CDR1 SGDLS and CDR2 YYNGEE. The CDR3 loop is CASSSGLENSPLHF. For the CDR3, the DNA is TGTGCCAGCAGCTCGGGACTGGAAAATTCACCCCTCCACTTT.

There are a few counts of this clonotype. J is TRBJ1-2 and V is TRBV20-1, with TRBD1 identical over 10 bases. The junction had 8 bases not matched to a gene; V was cut back by 0 bases and J by 7 bases. From germline, CDR1 is DFQATT and CDR2 SNEGSKA (reference sequence). The length of the CDR3 is 15 residues. The CDR3 here is CSARDRRTGGFGYTF. DNA of the CDR3: TGCAGTGCTAGAGACCGGCGGACAGGGGGATTTGGCTACACCTTC.

The chain has TRBV15 and TRBJ2-5, with D unclear. This CDR3 is 14 amino acids long. Germline lookup yields CDR1 LNHNV and CDR2 YYDKDF (reference sequence). V lost 1 base, J lost 2 bases, and 8 bases lay in between. The CDR3 is CATSRGTVQETQYF. DNA of the CDR3: TGTGCCACCAGCAGAGGGACGGTGCAAGAGACCCAGTACTTC.

The chain is built from TRBV20-1 and TRBJ2-3; D gene unclear. Between the trimmed V and J ends, which lost 3 bases and 2 bases, there was a span of 12 bases. In germline, CDR1 is DFQATT, CDR2 SNEGSKA (reference sequence). CDR3 length equals 14 residues. The CDR3: CSASGLPYTDTQYF. Written as DNA, the CDR3 is TGCAGTGCTAGCGGTCTCCCTTACACAGATACGCAGTATTTT.

In its sample, this clonotype was seen a few times. This chain uses TRBV20-1 with TRBJ2-7; D unresolved. Germline V lookup: CDR1 DFQATT, CDR2 SNEGSKA (reference sequence). This CDR3 comprises 13 residues. V was trimmed by 4 bases and J by 6 bases, leaving 16 bases between them. The CDR3 is CSAIRTAPGEQYF. The CDR3 bases are TGCAGTGCTATTCGGACGGCGCCCGGCGAGCAGTACTTC.

In its sample, this clonotype was seen a few times. This chain uses TRBV6-6 with TRBJ1-4; D not certain. The CDR3 loop spans 12 amino acids. Trimming pared 8 bases from V and 3 bases from J, leaving 7 bases between. Germline V gives CDR1 MNHNY, CDR2 SVGAGI (reference sequence). DNA of the CDR3: TGTGCCAGCGGTAGGCCTAATGAAAAACTGTTTTTT. The encoded protein is CASGRPNEKLFF.

This clonotype has a count of ten or more. The chain joins TRBV5-1 to TRBJ2-4; D is unresolved. Looked up from germline, CDR1 is SGHRS and CDR2 is YFSETQ. The V and J ends lost 0 bases and 3 bases respectively, with 4 bases between them. This CDR3 has 13 residues. The CDR3 coding sequence is TGCGCCAGCAGCTTGGGCGACAAAAACATTCAGTACTTC. It yields the protein CASSLGDKNIQYF.

This clonotype turned up a few times. The V and J genes are TRBV28 and TRBJ2-7, with D possibly matching TRBD2 (6 bases). Looked up from germline, CDR1 is MDHEN and CDR2 is SYDVKM. Trimming took 7 bases from V and 3 from J, leaving 19 bases between them. The CDR3 length is 15 residues. The CDR3 DNA reads TGTGCCAGCAACCCCGGGGGTCGTTCTCTCTACGAGCAGTACTTC. It is translated as CASNPGGRSLYEQYF.

The chain joins TRBV7-9 to TRBJ1-4; no clear D gene. The germline CDR1 and CDR2 sequences are SEHNR and FQNEAQ (reference sequence). Deletions cut 5 bases from V and 5 bases from J, with 9 bases between. The length of the CDR3 is 13 residues. The CDR3 loop is CASSIRKNEKLFF. The CDR3 DNA sequence: TGTGCCAGCAGCATACGTAAGAATGAAAAACTGTTTTTT.

The J gene is TRBJ2-4, the V gene TRBV15; no clear D. V dropped 3 bases and J dropped 8 bases, with 2 bases sitting between them. The CDR3 loop spans 10 amino acids. CDR1 LNHNV and CDR2 YYDKDF come from the germline V gene (reference sequence). Written as DNA, the CDR3 is TGTGCCACCAGCAGGGACATTCAGTACTTC. It translates to CATSRDIQYF.

In its sample, this clonotype was seen a few times. The chain combines TRBV28 with TRBJ2-1; unclear D gene. Trimming took off 10 bases at V and 0 bases at J, with 10 bases between the two ends. This CDR3 has 13 amino acids. Germline lookup yields CDR1 MDHEN and CDR2 SYDVKM. CDR3 nucleotides: TGTGCCACCACCCGGAGCTCCTACAATGAGCAGTTCTTC. Its protein product is CATTRSSYNEQFF.

DNA for the CDR3: TGCAGTGCTAGATCCCTGGTGACTAGCGGGAGGAGAGAGACCCAGTACTTC. Translated, it gives CSARSLVTSGRRETQYF. This chain uses TRBV20-1 with TRBJ2-5, with TRBD2 matching 13 bases. With 2 bases clipped from V and 4 bases from J, the junction kept 10 bases outside the gene matches. The CDR3 covers 17 residues. The germline CDR1 and CDR2 sequences are DFQATT and SNEGSKA (reference sequence).

This clonotype was counted only a few times. CDR3 bases: TGCGCCAGCAGATGGGGGAGCGGGAGATTCGAGCAGTACTTC. Translated: CASRWGSGRFEQYF. The chain employs TRBV5-1 and TRBJ2-7; 8 positions match TRBD2. This CDR3 comprises 14 residues. V gave up 5 bases and J gave up 6 bases; unmatched junction bases: 10. In germline, CDR1 is SGHRS, CDR2 YFSETQ.

This clonotype was recorded a few times. V and J are TRBV21-1 and TRBJ2-3; TRBD1, the table's D call, was not compared with the DNA. TRBV21-1 is labeled a pseudogene. CDR3 length: 17 amino acids. CDR3 loop: CASSNFGQQGPPDTQYF. The CDR3 nucleotides are TGTGCCAGCAGCAATTTCGGACAGCAAGGTCCCCCAGATACGCAGTATTTT.

The V call is TRBV20-1, the J call TRBJ2-7; D is undetermined. V was trimmed by 6 bases and J by 4 bases, leaving 16 bases between them. The CDR3 is 13 amino acids. CDR1 and CDR2 (germline): DFQATT, SNEGSKA (reference sequence). This CDR3 reads CSARKWARYEQYF. The CDR3 DNA sequence: TGCAGTGCCAGAAAGTGGGCGCGATACGAGCAGTACTTC.

This clonotype has only a few counts. The V gene is TRBV10-3, the J gene TRBJ1-5; D uncertain. Germline CDR1 is ENHRY and CDR2 is SYGVKD. V lost 2 bases, J lost 8 bases, and 10 bases lay in between. The CDR3 contains 13 residues. The CDR3 sequence: CAISELGGKPQHF. The CDR3 bases are TGTGCCATCAGTGAGCTCGGAGGGAAGCCCCAGCATTTT.

V is TRBV12-3 or TRBV12-4 and J is TRBJ1-2, with a tentative D call TRBD1 (6 bases). This CDR3 contains 12 residues. V dropped 6 bases and J dropped 7 bases, with 12 bases sitting between them. CDR3 protein: CASSPRTAGYTF. The CDR3 region has the DNA TGTGCCAGCAGCCCTAGGACAGCTGGCTACACCTTC.

This clonotype was seen more than once but under ten times. The chain carries TRBV4-3 and TRBJ2-1, with 7 bases aligning to TRBD2. The CDR3 loop spans 19 amino acids. V dropped 2 bases and J dropped 2; count of bases not matched to a gene: 15. Germline assignment: CDR1 LGHNA and CDR2 YSLEER. CDR3 sequence (DNA): TGCGCCAGCAGCCAAAGTGGGAGGGGCGGGAGAGGGGCCTACAATGAGCAGTTCTTC. Translating it yields CASSQSGRGGRGAYNEQFF.

A few counts support this clonotype. The V and J genes are TRBV7-8 and TRBJ1-1; 7 bases are shared with TRBD1. V dropped 5 bases and J dropped 1; count of bases not matched to a gene: 10. Germline loops: CDR1 SGHVS, CDR2 FQNEAQ. CDR3 size: 16 residues. The CDR3, as DNA: TGTGCCAGCAGCGTGGAACAGGGGTCCGGGAACACTGAAGCTTTCTTT. It codes for CASSVEQGSGNTEAFF.

The chain couples TRBV12-3 or TRBV12-4 to TRBJ2-2, with 13 positions matching TRBD2. This CDR3 has 17 residues. V lost 7 bases, J lost 4 bases, and 9 bases stayed unmatched. CDR3 in DNA: TGTGCCAGCATTATGGGACTAGCGGGGTGGGGCACCGGGGAGCTGTTTTTT. Protein: CASIMGLAGWGTGELFF.